The 10 T cell receptor beta chains reported below all come from one sample, sequenced in a study of regulatory T cells in long-lasting Graves disease. Time point of the sample: newly diagnosed GD, antithyroid drugs for less than 3 months. The authors made the TCR library using RNA they extracted from PBMCs. Arm-PCR of CDR3 regions and iRepertoire HTBI primers were the basis on which TCR beta libraries were built. TCRdb fed the multiplex PCR reads into MiXCR, producing one record per CDR3 protein. The repertoire holds 500,000 to 700,000 distinct CDR3 sequences, with about 16% as singletons. In addition, the sample was reused for a study of T cells in Graves' hyperthyroidism and ophthalmopathy.

Specimen: peripheral blood mononuclear cells (PBMCs), collected at new diagnosis, from a patient treated with antithyroid drugs. The receptors derive from a woman in her twenties or thirties with Graves disease.

This clonotype was observed at least ten times. The CDR3, as DNA: TGCAGCGCCATACCACAGGGGGCGCGAACTGAAGCTTTCTTT. Encoded protein: CSAIPQGARTEAFF. The chain employs TRBV29-1 and TRBJ1-1; 9 nucleotides line up with TRBD1. Trimming removed 7 bases from V and 5 bases from J; junction bases left unmatched: 11. Germline lookup yields CDR1 SQVTM and CDR2 ANQGSEA. The CDR3 spans 14 residues.

This clonotype was recorded at least ten times. This chain links TRBV9 with TRBJ1-2; D perhaps matches TRBD1 (6 bases). The CDR3 runs to 12 residues. In germline, CDR1 is SGDLS, CDR2 YYNGEE. V was pared by 3 bases and J by 8 bases, with 11 bases between. The chain's CDR3 is CASSATGRGYTF. In DNA, the CDR3 is TGTGCCAGCAGCGCCACAGGGCGAGGCTACACCTTC. The full variable domain, its missing parts supplied by reference TRBV9 and TRBJ1-2, is DSGVTQTPKHLITATGQRVTLRCSPRSGDLSVYWYQQSLDQGLQFLIQYYNGEERAKGNILERFSAQQFPDLHSELNLSSLELGDSALYFCASSATGRGYTFGSGTRLTVV.

This clonotype was picked up a small number of times. The rearrangement joins TRBV7-2 to TRBJ2-7; weak D call: TRBD2 (5 bases). This CDR3 comprises 17 residues. The V gene's germline CDR1 is SGHTA and CDR2 FQGNSA. The V and J ends lost 1 base and 5 bases respectively, with 21 bases between them. CDR3 sequence: CASSLVPPGSGRDEQYF. CDR3 in DNA: TGTGCCAGCAGCTTAGTTCCCCCGGGCTCCGGGCGGGACGAGCAGTACTTC.

The chain uses TRBV2 and TRBJ2-7; TRBD2 matches 7 bases. The CDR3 spans 15 residues. Trimming at V came to 3 bases and at J to 6 bases, leaving 11 bases not matched to a gene. CDR1 is SNHLY, CDR2 FYNNEI, per germline. CDR3 in amino acids: CASSDGRDSRGEQYF. The DNA of the CDR3 is TGTGCCAGCAGTGATGGGAGGGATAGCAGAGGCGAGCAGTACTTC.

The chain carries TRBV19 and TRBJ2-1; no definite D call. Germline CDR1 reads LNHDA; CDR2 reads SQIVND (reference sequence). The CDR3 has 13 amino acids. Trimming shortened V by 10 bases and J by 5 bases, and 15 bases separated the two germline ends. CDR3 DNA sequence: TGTGCCACTTCCGGTTTCGTCCACAATGAGCAGTTCTTC. Its protein is CATSGFVHNEQFF.

This clonotype was found many times. V and J are TRBV25-1 and TRBJ1-6; D is possibly TRBD1 (6 bases). Trimming took off 6 bases at V and 6 bases at J, with 21 bases between the two ends. Germline loops: CDR1 MGHDK, CDR2 SYGVNS. The CDR3 totals 17 residues. In DNA form, the CDR3 reads TGTGCCAGCAGGGCTCGTTCCACAGGGTTTCTTAATTCACCCCTCCACTTT. As protein: CASRARSTGFLNSPLHF.

This chain joins TRBV5-5 and TRBJ1-1; 8 nucleotides line up with TRBD1. The trim removed 3 bases at V and 12 bases at J, leaving 7 bases unmatched. Germline CDR1 reads SGHKS; CDR2 reads YYEKEE (reference sequence). The CDR3 runs 12 residues. The CDR3 loop is CASSYDDRGTFF. CDR3 coding DNA: TGTGCCAGCAGCTATGATGACAGGGGAACTTTCTTT.

This clonotype came up many times. The V call is TRBV2, the J call TRBJ2-7; perhaps TRBD2 as D (5 bases). CDR3 size: 13 residues. With 11 bases removed from V and 0 bases from J, the gap between germline ends came to 14 bases. Germline V CDR1 and CDR2: SNHLY, FYNNEI. CDR3 sequence reads: CAGVRGSSYEQYF. CDR3 coding DNA: TGTGCCGGGGTCCGGGGTAGCTCCTACGAGCAGTACTTC.

This clonotype has a count of ten or more. The chain links TRBV15 to TRBJ1-5; possible D gene TRBD1, 6 bases. Trimming took off 0 bases at V and 8 bases at J, with 17 bases between the two ends. The CDR3 length is 16 residues. In germline, CDR1 is LNHNV, CDR2 YYDKDF (reference sequence). The CDR3 sequence is CATSRDYAGASKPQHF. CDR3 bases: TGTGCCACCAGCAGAGATTATGCGGGGGCTTCTAAGCCCCAGCATTTT.

Notes on this clonotype: The CDR3 ends on some other residue instead of the conserved phenylalanine or tryptophan, so this is likely a read error. The chain joins TRBV20-1 to TRBJ2-7; 9 bases are shared with TRBD2. CDR1 DFQATT and CDR2 SNEGSKA come from the germline V gene (reference sequence). V was clipped by 4 bases and J by 4 bases; unmatched bases: 14. The CDR3 loop spans 16 amino acids. CDR3 amino acids: CSANSPLAGKYYEQYL. The DNA for the CDR3 is TGCAGTGCTAACTCCCCCCTAGCGGGGAAATATTACGAGCAGTACCTC.